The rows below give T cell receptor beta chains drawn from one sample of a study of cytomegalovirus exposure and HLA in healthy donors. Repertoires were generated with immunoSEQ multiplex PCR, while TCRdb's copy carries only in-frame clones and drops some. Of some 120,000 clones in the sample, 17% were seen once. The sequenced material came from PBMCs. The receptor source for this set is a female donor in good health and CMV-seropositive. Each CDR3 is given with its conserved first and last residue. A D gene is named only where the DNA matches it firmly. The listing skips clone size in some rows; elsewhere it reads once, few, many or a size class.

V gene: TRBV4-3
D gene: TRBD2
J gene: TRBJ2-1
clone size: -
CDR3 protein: CASSQDLAGGSEQFF
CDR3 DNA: TGCGCCAGCAGCCAAGACCTAGCGGGGGGCTCTGAGCAGTTCTTC

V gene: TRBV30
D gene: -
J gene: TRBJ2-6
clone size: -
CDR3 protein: CAWSAFRVSSGANVLTF
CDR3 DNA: TGTGCCTGGAGTGCTTTCCGGGTGAGCTCTGGGGCCAACGTCCTGACTTTC

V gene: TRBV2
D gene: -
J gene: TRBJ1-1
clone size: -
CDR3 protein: CASRYRRNTEAFF
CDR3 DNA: TGTGCCAGCAGGTACAGGAGGAACACTGAAGCTTTCTTT

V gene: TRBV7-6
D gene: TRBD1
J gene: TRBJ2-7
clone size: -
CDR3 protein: CASSATTGEEQYF
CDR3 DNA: TGTGCCAGCAGCGCCACGACAGGGGAAGAGCAGTACTTC

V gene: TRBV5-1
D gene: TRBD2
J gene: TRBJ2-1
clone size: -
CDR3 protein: CASSSSGGAYEQFF
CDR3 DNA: TGTGCCAGCAGCTCTAGCGGGGGGGCATATGAGCAGTTCTTC

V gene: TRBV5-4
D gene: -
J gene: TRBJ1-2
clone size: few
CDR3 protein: CASSLIRGDYGYTF
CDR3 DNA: TGTGCCAGCAGCTTGATAAGGGGTGACTATGGCTACACCTTC

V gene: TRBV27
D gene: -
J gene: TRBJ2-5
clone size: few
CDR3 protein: CASSFGAGPQETQYF
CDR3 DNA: TGTGCCAGCAGTTTTGGGGCAGGTCCCCAAGAGACCCAGTACTTC

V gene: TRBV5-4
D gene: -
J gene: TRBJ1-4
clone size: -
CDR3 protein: CASSLGTATNEKLFF
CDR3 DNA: TGTGCCAGCAGCTTGGGCACAGCAACTAATGAAAAACTGTTTTTT

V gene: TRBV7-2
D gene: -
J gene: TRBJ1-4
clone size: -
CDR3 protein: CASSPHRVTNEKLFF
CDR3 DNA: TGTGCCAGCAGCCCCCACAGGGTTACTAATGAAAAACTGTTTTTT

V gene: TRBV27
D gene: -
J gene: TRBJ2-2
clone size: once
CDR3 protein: CASLGPRTGRDTGELFF
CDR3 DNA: TGTGCCAGCCTTGGCCCCAGGACAGGGAGGGACACCGGGGAGCTGTTTTTT

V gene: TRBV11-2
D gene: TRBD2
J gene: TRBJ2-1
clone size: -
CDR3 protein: CASQAGGPYNEQFF
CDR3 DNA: TGTGCCAGTCAAGCGGGGGGGCCCTACAATGAGCAGTTCTTC

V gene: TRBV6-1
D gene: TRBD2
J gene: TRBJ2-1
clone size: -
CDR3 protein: CASSEYSGGAYNEQFF
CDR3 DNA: TGTGCCAGCAGTGAATACAGCGGGGGCGCCTACAATGAGCAGTTCTTC

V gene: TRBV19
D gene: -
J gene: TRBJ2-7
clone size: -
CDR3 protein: CASSTPGGSQYF
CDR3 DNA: TGTGCCAGTAGCACCCCGGGTGGGTCACAGTACTTC

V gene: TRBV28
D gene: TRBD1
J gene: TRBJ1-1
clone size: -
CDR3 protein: CASSFGTGGYTEAFF
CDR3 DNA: TGTGCCAGCAGTTTTGGGACAGGGGGCTACACTGAAGCTTTCTTT

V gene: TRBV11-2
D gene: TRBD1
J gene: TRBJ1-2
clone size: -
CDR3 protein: CASSPDREYGYTF
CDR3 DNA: TGTGCCAGCAGCCCCGACAGGGAGTATGGCTACACCTTC

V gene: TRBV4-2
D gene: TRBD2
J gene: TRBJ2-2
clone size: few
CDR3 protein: CASSQVAGANTGELFF
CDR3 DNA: TGTGCCAGCAGCCAAGTAGCGGGGGCGAACACCGGGGAGCTGTTTTTT

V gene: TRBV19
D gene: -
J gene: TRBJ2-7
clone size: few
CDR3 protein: CASSIRQALGGEQYF
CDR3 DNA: TGTGCCAGTAGTATACGACAGGCTCTTGGGGGCGAGCAGTACTTC

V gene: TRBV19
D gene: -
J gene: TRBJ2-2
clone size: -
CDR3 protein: CASSVTGFAGELFF
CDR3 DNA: TGTGCCAGTAGTGTTACAGGTTTTGCCGGGGAGCTGTTTTTT

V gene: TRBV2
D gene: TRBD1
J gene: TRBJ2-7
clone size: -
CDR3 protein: CASSADRDRGDEQYF
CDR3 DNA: TGTGCCAGCAGTGCGGACCGGGACAGGGGAGACGAGCAGTACTTC

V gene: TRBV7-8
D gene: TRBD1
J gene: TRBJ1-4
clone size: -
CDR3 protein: CASSSGQLFNEKLFF
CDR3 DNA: TGTGCCAGCAGCTCGGGACAGCTCTTTAATGAAAAACTGTTTTTT

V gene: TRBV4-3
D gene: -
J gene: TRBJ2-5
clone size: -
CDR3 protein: CASSQARGFQETQYF
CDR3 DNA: TGCGCCAGCAGCCAAGCTCGAGGGTTCCAAGAGACCCAGTACTTC

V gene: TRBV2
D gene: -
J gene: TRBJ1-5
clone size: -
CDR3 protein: CASRRGEQVRQPQHF
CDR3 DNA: TGTGCCAGCCGGCGGGGGGAGCAAGTGCGTCAGCCCCAGCATTTT

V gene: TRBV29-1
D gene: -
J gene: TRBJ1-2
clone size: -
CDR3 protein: CSVAPVYGYTF
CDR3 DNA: TGCAGCGTTGCGCCAGTATATGGCTACACCTTC

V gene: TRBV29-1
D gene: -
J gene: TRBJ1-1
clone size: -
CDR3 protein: CSVYQGHTEAFF
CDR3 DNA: TGCAGCGTCTATCAGGGGCACACTGAAGCTTTCTTT

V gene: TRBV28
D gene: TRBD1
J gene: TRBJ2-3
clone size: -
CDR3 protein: CASSPNRGSTDTQYF
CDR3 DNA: TGTGCCAGCAGTCCGAACAGGGGGAGCACAGATACGCAGTATTTT

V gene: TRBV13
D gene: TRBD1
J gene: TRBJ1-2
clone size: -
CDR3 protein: CASSRGYVPGQVRLGYTF
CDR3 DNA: TGTGCCAGCAGCCGGGGTTACGTCCCGGGACAGGTCCGGCTTGGCTACACCTTC

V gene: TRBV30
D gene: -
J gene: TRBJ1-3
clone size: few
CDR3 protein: CASLKKLNTIYF
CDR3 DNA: TGTGCCTCGTTAAAAAAATTAAACACCATATATTTT

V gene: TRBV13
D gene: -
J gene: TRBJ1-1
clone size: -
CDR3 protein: CASRLRGGNTEAFF
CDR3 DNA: TGTGCCAGCAGACTTCGAGGGGGAAACACTGAAGCTTTCTTT

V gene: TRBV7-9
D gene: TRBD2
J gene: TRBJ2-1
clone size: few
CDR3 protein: CASSSTSGRADNNEQFF
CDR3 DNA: TGTGCCAGCAGCTCGACTAGCGGGAGGGCCGATAACAATGAGCAGTTCTTC

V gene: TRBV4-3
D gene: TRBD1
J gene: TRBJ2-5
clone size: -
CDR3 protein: CASSQDDRVGRETQYF
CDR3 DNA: TGCGCCAGCAGCCAAGATGACAGGGTTGGAAGGGAGACCCAGTACTTC

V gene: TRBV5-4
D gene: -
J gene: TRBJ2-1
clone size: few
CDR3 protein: CASSLTEEQFF
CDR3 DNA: TGTGCCAGCAGCTTGACGGAGGAGCAGTTCTTC

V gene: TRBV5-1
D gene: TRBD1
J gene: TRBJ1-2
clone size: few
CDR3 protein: CASSDHRTGQGHGYTF
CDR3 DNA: TGCGCCAGCAGCGATCATAGAACGGGACAGGGTCATGGCTACACCTTC

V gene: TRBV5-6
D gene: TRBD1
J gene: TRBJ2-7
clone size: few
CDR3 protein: CASSSGTGKEQYF
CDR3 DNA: TGTGCCAGCAGCTCCGGGACAGGGAAGGAGCAGTACTTC

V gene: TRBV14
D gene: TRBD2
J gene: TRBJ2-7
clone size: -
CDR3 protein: CASSLWGLADEQYF
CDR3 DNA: TGTGCCAGCAGCCTGTGGGGACTAGCGGACGAGCAGTACTTC

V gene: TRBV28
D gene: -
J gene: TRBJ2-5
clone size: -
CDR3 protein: CASSLPSEETQYF
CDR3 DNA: TGTGCCAGCAGTTTACCCAGTGAAGAGACCCAGTACTTC

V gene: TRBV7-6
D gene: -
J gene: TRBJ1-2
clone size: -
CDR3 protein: CASSTRGGYGYTF
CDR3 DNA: TGTGCCAGCAGCACAAGGGGGGGGTATGGCTACACCTTC

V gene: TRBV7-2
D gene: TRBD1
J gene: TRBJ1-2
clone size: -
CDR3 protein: CASSTGTGGLGYTF
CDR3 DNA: TGTGCCAGCAGCACAGGGACAGGAGGTCTTGGCTACACCTTC

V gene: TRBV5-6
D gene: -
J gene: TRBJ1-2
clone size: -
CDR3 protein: CASSLQESYGYTF
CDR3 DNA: TGTGCCAGCAGCTTACAGGAATCCTATGGCTACACCTTC

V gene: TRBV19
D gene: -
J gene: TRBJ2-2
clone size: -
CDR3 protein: CASSPENSGTGELFF
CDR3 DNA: TGTGCCAGTAGCCCCGAAAATAGCGGCACCGGGGAGCTGTTTTTT

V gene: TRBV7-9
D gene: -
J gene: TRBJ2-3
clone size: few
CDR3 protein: CASSLVSSDTQYF
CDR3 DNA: TGTGCCAGCAGCTTAGTTTCATCCGATACGCAGTATTTT

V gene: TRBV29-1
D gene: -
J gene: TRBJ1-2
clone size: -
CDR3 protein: CTHSGLYNYGYTF
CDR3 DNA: TGCACCCACTCAGGGCTTTATAACTATGGCTACACCTTC

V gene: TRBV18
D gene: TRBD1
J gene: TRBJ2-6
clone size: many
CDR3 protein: CASSPQGATGANVLTF
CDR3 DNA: TGTGCCAGCTCACCACAGGGGGCTACTGGGGCCAACGTCCTGACTTTC

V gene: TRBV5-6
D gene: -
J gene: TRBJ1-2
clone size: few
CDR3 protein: CASSPERQAYGYTF
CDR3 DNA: TGTGCCAGCAGCCCGGAGAGACAGGCCTATGGCTACACCTTC

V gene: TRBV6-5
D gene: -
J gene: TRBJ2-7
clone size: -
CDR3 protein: CASSYLQGVNEQYF
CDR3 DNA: TGTGCCAGCAGTTACCTACAGGGAGTCAACGAGCAGTACTTC

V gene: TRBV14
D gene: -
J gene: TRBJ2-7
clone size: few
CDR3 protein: CASSLILQGEQYF
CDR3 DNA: TGTGCCAGCAGCCTGATTCTGCAGGGAGAGCAGTACTTC

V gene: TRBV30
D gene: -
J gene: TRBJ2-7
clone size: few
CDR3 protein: CAWSVLAGSGEQYF
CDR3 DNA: TGTGCCTGGAGTGTATTGGCAGGGTCGGGCGAGCAGTACTTC

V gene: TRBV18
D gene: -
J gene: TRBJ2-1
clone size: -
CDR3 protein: CASHRPGSSYNEQFF
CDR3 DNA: TGTGCCAGTCACAGACCCGGGAGCTCCTACAATGAGCAGTTCTTC

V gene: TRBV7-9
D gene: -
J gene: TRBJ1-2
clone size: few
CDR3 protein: CASSSPQENYGYTF
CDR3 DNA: TGTGCCAGCAGCTCCCCGCAGGAAAACTATGGCTACACCTTC

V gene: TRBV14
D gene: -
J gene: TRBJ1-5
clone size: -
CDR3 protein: CASSLQDSNQPQHF
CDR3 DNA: TGTGCCAGCAGCCTACAGGATAGCAATCAGCCCCAGCATTTT

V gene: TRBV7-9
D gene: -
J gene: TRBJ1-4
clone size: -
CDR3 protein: CASTPTAGSNEKLFF
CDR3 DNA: TGTGCCAGCACACCAACCGCCGGGAGTAATGAAAAACTGTTTTTT

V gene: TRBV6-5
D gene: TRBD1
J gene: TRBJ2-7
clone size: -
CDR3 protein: CASSYGPGGEEQYF
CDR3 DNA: TGTGCCAGCAGTTACGGCCCAGGGGGTGAAGAGCAGTACTTC

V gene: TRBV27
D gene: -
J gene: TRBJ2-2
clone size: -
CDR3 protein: CASSPSNTGELFF
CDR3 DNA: TGTGCCAGCAGTCCGTCGAACACCGGGGAGCTGTTTTTT

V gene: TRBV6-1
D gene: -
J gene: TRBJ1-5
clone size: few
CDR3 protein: CASSATHSNQPQHF
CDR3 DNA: TGTGCCAGCAGCGCGACTCATAGCAATCAGCCCCAGCATTTT

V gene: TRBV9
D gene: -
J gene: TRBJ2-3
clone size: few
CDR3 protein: CASSLQAGNTDTQYF
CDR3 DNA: TGTGCCAGCAGCCTACAAGCGGGTAACACAGATACGCAGTATTTT

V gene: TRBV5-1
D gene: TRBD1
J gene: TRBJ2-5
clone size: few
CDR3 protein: CASSQTGRGETQYF
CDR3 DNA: TGCGCCAGCAGCCAGACAGGGAGAGGAGAGACCCAGTACTTC

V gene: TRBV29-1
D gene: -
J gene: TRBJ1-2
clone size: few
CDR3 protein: CSVEDRVEDGYTF
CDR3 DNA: TGCAGCGTTGAAGATCGGGTGGAGGATGGCTACACCTTC